A selection of T cell receptor beta chains follows, all from one sample in a study of blood T cell repertoires in COVID-19. TCRdb keeps only in-frame clones here, not all; method: immunoSEQ multiplex PCR. The top ten hold roughly 1.9% of the sample, which has around 130,000 clones, 65% to 85% seen once. Sequencing was carried out using peripheral blood. These receptors were obtained from a man in his 70s with acute or convalescent COVID-19. The CDR3 runs from the conserved cysteine through the conserved F or W. Fields, in order: V gene, J gene, CDR3 protein.

>TRBV6-1|TRBJ2-7
CASSEAGVRYEQYF
>TRBV7-3|TRBJ2-3
CASSLTPSGGIGTQYF
>TRBV7-9|TRBJ2-2
CASSIGIGSSAGELFF
>TRBV4-2|TRBJ2-7
CASSQVGTAYEQYF
>TRBV7-2|TRBJ1-2
CASSLSRGNYGYTF
>TRBV7-9|TRBJ1-1
CASSPTKTGGTEAFF
>TRBV19|TRBJ1-6
CASSHGTGAKGLHPPLHF
>TRBV3-1/TRBV3-2|TRBJ2-4
CASSQLRGQGNIQYF
>TRBV11-2|TRBJ1-1
CASSLADRAEAFF
>TRBV19|TRBJ2-1
CASTWVAGNNEQFF
>TRBV5-1|TRBJ1-4
CASSLVQGSEKLFF
>TRBV7-8|TRBJ2-3
CASSPLRLPHTDTQYF